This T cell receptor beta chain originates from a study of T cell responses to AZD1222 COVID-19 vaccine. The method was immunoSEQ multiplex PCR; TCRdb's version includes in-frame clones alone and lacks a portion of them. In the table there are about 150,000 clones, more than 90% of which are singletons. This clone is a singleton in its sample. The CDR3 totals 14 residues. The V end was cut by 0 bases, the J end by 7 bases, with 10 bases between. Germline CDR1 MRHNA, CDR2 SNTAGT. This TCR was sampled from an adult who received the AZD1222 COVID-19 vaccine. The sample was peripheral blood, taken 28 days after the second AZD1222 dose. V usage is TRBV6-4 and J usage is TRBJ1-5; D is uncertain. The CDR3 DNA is TGTGCCAGCAGTGACTCTTCATGGCCCCAGCCCCAGCATTTT. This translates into CASSDSSWPQPQHF.